This T cell receptor (beta chain) stems from a study of blood T cell repertoires in COVID-19. Across the whole study: PBMCs, B-cell-depleted T cells, or T cells provided the cDNA or gDNA that made up the material.

Sequencing was performed with immunoSEQ multiplex PCR; in TCRdb, only in-frame clones are kept and a portion is missing. This table has 250,000 or so clones, about 83% appearing once. The CDR3 sequence is 13 residues long. Germline V gene sequence: CDR1 MNHNS, CDR2 SASEGT. V was shortened by 3 bases and J by 3 bases, with 9 bases between the two germline ends. The rearrangement uses TRBV6-1 and TRBJ2-7; no definite D call. The receptor comes from a human donor in a cohort sampled during active COVID-19. The sequenced sample consisted of peripheral blood. The CDR3 sequence is CASSDRRYYEQYF. In DNA, the CDR3 is TGTGCCAGCAGTGACAGGCGATACTACGAGCAGTACTTC.